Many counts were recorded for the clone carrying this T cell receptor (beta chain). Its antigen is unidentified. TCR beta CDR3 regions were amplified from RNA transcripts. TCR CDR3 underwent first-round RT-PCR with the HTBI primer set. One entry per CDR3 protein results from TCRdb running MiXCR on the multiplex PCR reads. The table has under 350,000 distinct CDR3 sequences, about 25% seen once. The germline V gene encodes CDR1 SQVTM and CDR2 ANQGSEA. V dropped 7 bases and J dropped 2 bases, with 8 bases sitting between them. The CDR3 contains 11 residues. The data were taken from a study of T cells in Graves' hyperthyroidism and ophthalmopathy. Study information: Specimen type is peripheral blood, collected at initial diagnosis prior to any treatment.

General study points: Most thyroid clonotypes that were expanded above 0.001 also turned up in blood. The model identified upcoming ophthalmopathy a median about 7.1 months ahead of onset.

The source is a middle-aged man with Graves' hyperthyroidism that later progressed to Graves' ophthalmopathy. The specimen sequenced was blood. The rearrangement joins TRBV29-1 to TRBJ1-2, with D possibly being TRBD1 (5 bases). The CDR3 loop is CSDGANYGYTF. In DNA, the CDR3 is TGCAGCGACGGGGCGAACTATGGCTACACCTTC. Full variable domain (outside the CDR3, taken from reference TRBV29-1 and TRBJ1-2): SAVISQKPSRDICQRGTSLTIQCQVDSQVTMMFWYRQQPGQSLTLIATANQGSEATYESGFVIDKFPISRPNLTFSTLTVSNMSPEDSSIYLCSDGANYGYTFGSGTRLTVV.